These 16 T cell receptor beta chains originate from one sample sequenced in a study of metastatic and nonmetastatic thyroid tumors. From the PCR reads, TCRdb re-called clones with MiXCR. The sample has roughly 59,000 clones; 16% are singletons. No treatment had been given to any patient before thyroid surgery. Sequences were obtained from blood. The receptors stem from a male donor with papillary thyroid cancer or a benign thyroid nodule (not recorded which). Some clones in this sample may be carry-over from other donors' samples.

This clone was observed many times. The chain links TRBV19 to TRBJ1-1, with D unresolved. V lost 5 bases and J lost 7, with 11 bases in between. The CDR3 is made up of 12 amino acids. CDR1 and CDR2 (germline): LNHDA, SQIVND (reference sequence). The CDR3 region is CASSHLEFEAFF. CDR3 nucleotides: TGTGCCAGTAGTCACTTGGAATTTGAAGCTTTCTTT.

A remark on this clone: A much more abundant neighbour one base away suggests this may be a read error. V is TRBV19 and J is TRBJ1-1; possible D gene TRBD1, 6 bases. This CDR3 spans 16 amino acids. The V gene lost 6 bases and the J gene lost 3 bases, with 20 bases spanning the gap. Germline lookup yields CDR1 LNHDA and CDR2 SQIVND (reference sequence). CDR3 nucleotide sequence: TGTGCCAGTAGATTAACCCCAGGTGGGGGCTACACTGAAGCTTTCTTT. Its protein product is CASRLTPGGGYTEAFF.

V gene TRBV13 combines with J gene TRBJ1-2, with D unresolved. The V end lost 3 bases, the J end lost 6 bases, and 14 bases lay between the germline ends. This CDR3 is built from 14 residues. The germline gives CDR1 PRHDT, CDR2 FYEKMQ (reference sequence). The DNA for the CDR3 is TGTGCCAGCAGCTTTTTTAGCCCGGTGGATGGCTACACCTTC. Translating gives CASSFFSPVDGYTF. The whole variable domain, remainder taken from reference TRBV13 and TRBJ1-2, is AAGVIQSPRHLIKEKRETATLKCYPIPRHDTVYWYQQGPGQDPQFLISFYEKMQSDKGSIPDRFSAQQFSDYHSELNMSSLELGDSALYFCASSFFSPVDGYTFGSGTRLTVV.

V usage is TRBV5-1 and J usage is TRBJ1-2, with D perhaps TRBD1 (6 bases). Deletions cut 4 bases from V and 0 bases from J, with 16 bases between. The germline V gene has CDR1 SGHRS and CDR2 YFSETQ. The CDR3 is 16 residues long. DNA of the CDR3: TGCGCCAGCAGCCCCGCAGCAGGGGACACTAACTATGGCTACACCTTC. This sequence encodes CASSPAAGDTNYGYTF.

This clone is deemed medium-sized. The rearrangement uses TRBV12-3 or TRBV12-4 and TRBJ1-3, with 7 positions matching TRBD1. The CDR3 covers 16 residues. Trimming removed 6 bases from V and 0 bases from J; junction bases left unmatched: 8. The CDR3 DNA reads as TGTGCCAGCAGACGAACCGGGGACAGCTCTGGAAACACCATATATTTT. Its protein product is CASRRTGDSSGNTIYF.

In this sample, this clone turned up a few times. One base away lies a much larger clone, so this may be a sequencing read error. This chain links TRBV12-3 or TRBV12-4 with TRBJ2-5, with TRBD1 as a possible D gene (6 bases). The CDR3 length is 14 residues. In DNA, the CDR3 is TGTGCCAACAGTTTATTGGACAGCCCAGAGACCCAGTACTTC. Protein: CANSLLDSPETQYF.

CDR3 DNA sequence: TGTGCCAGTAGTATAGCAGGGGCCACTGAAGCTTTCTTT. The encoded protein is CASSIAGATEAFF. The chain carries TRBV19 and TRBJ1-1, with D possibly being TRBD1 (6 bases). The CDR3 is 13 amino acids. From germline, CDR1 is LNHDA and CDR2 SQIVND (reference sequence). V was pared by 1 base and J by 4 bases, with 7 bases between.

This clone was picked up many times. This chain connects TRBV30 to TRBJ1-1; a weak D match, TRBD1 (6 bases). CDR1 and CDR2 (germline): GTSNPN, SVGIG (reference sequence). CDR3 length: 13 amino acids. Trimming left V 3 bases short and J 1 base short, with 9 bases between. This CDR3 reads CAWSTGRNTEAFF. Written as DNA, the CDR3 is TGTGCCTGGAGCACAGGGAGGAACACTGAAGCTTTCTTT.

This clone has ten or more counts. Here the CDR3 reads CASSFLSGPEDTQYF. For the CDR3, the DNA is TGTGCCAGCAGTTTCTTATCGGGGCCAGAAGATACGCAGTATTTT. V usage is TRBV27 and J usage is TRBJ2-3, with D perhaps matching TRBD1 or TRBD2 (5 bases each). V gave up 3 bases and J gave up 5 bases, with 15 bases separating them. There are 15 residues in the CDR3. Germline V CDR1 and CDR2: MNHEY, SMNVEV (reference sequence).

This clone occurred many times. The CDR3 region is CASSVSGGWDTEAFF. The CDR3 region has the DNA TGTGCCAGCAGCGTATCAGGGGGCTGGGACACTGAAGCTTTCTTT. V is TRBV5-5 and J is TRBJ1-1, with 8 bases identical to TRBD1. Germline-derived CDR1 and CDR2 are SGHKS and YYEKEE (reference sequence). CDR3 length equals 15 residues. V was pared by 4 bases and J by 3 bases, with 8 bases of the junction left unmatched.

In DNA form, the CDR3 reads TGTGCCAGCAGCTTAGTTTGGTTGAGTGAGACAGGGAGGGGAGAGACCCAGTACTTC. Translation: CASSLVWLSETGRGETQYF. This chain links TRBV7-6 with TRBJ2-5, with D perhaps assigned TRBD1 or TRBD2 (7 bases each). The V gene's germline CDR1 is SGHVS and CDR2 FNYEAQ. Trimming removed 1 base from V and 4 bases from J, with 25 bases in between. The CDR3 contains 19 residues.

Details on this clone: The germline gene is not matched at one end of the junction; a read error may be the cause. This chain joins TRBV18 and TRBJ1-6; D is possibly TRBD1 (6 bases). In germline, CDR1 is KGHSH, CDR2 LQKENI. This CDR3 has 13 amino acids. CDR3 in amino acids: CASSPQQGTPFHF. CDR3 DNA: TGTGCCAGCTCCCCGCAACAGGGTACACCCTTCCACTTT.

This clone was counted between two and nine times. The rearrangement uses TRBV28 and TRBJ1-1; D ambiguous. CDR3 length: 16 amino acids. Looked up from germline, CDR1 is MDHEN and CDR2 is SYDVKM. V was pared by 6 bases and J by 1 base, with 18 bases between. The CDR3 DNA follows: TGTGCCAGCAGCCTTGGCCAGCGGGTGTGGAACACTGAAGCTTTCTTT. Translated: CASSLGQRVWNTEAFF. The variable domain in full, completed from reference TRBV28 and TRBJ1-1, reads DVKVTQSSRYLVKRTGEKVFLECVQDMDHENMFWYRQDPGLGLRLIYFSYDVKMKEKGDIPEGYSVSREKKERFSLILESASTNQTSMYLCASSLGQRVWNTEAFFGQGTRLTVV.

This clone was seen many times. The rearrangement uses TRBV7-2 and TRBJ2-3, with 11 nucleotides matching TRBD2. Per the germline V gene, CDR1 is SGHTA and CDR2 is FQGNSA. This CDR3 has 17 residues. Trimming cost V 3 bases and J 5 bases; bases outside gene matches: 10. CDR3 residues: CASSLRPGTSGLDTQYF. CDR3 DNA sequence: TGTGCCAGCAGCTTGCGCCCCGGGACTAGCGGTTTAGATACGCAGTATTTT.

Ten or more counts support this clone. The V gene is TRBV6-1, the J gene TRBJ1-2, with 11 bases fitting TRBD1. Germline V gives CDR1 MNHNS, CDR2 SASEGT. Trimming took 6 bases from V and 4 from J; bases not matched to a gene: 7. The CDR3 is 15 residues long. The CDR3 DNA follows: TGTGCCAGCAGACCCGGGACAGGGGGGACCTATGGCTACACCTTC. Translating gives CASRPGTGGTYGYTF.

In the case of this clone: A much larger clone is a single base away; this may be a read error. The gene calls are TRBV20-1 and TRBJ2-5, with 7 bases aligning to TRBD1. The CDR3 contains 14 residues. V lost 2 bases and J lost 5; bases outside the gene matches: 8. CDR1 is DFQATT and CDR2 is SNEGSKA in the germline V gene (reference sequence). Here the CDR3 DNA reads TGCAGTGCTAGATGGGACAGCCAAAGGGAGACCCAGTACTTC. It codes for CSARWDSQRETQYF.